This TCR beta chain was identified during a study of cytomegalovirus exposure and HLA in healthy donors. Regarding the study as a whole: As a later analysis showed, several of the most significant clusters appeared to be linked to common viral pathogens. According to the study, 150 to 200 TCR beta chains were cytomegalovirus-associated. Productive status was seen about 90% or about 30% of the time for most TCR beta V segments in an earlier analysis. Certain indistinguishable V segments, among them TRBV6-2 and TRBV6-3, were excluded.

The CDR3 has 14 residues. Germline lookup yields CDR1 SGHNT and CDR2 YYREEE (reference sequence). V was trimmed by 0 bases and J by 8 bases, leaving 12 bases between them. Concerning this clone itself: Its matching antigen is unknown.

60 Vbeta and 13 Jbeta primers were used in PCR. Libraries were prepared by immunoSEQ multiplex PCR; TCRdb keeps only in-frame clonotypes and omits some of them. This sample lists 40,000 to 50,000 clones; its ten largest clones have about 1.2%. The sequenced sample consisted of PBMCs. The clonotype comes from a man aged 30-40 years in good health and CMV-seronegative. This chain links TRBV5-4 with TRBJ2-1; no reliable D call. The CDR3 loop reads CASSLGASEYEQFF. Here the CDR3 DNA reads TGTGCCAGCAGCTTGGGGGCGTCTGAGTATGAGCAGTTCTTC.